This T cell receptor (beta chain) was documented in a study of cytomegalovirus exposure and HLA in healthy donors. Concerning this clone itself: Antigen specificity is unknown.

The PCR used 60 Vbeta and 13 Jbeta primers. Here immunoSEQ multiplex PCR was the method, and the copy in TCRdb shows in-frame clones only, minus some. This sample yields some 120,000 clones, of which 60% to 85% are seen a single time; more than 10% belongs to the top ten. Study results and limitations: Earlier analysis looked at TCR beta V segments, and most were productive about 90% or about 30% of the time. In vitro assays verified that three CMV-associated chains recognized CMV antigens specifically.

The germline V gene has CDR1 SEHNR and CDR2 FQNEAQ (reference sequence). The CDR3 is 15 amino acids. Trimming removed 5 bases from V and 0 bases from J, with 14 bases in between. The sequence derives from a woman between 40 and 50 years old in good health and CMV-seropositive. What was sequenced was PBMCs. V usage is TRBV7-9 and J usage is TRBJ2-7, with D uncertain. The CDR3 here is CASSPPAGRSYEQYF. The CDR3 DNA sequence: TGTGCCAGCAGCCCCCCGGCAGGCCGCTCCTACGAGCAGTACTTC. The full variable domain, with the rest looked up from reference TRBV7-9 and TRBJ2-7, is DTGVSQNPRHKITKRGQNVTFRCDPISEHNRLYWYRQTLGQGPEFLTYFQNEAQLEKSRLLSDRFSAERPKGSFSTLEIQRTEQGDSAMYLCASSPPAGRSYEQYFGPGTRLTVT.